This entry is about one T cell receptor (beta chain). Antigen unknown. Reverse transcription of all isolated RNA meant that expressed TCRB transcripts were sequenced. Data came from immunoSEQ multiplex PCR; TCRdb stores just in-frame clones and leaves some out. Here the sample spans over 600,000 clones, around 11% being singletons. This sample is part of a study of beta chain features in type 1 diabetes. Findings of the study overall: Researchers cautioned that cDNA sequencing could over-represent cells with high TCR expression. For Type 1 diabetes patients, all four CD4+ subsets carried TCRB CDR3s that were moderately but significantly shorter.

Germline values: CDR1 KGHSH, CDR2 LQKENI. This CDR3 comprises 17 residues. After removal of 6 bases from V and 6 bases from J, the junction contained 13 bases not matched to a gene. Material for sequencing was naive CD4+ T cells from blood. The receptor's source is a man aged 25-45 years with type 1 diabetes. This chain connects TRBV18 to TRBJ2-1; TRBD2 aligns across 11 bases. The CDR3 protein is CASSDLTSGVRGNEQFF. In DNA form, the CDR3 reads TGTGCCAGCTCCGACTTGACTAGCGGGGTTAGGGGCAATGAGCAGTTCTTC.